Presented here are 29 T cell receptor beta chains from one specimen sequenced in a study of T cell responses to AZD1222 COVID-19 vaccine. The repertoire was sequenced with immunoSEQ multiplex PCR; TCRdb's copy has only in-frame clones and lacks some. The data contain approximately 190,000 clones, approximately 94% of them seen just once; the ten biggest clones take up about 9.3%. Specimen: peripheral blood, collected on day 0 of AZD1222 vaccination. The receptors were sampled from an adult in good health.

V usage is TRBV3-1 (or the pseudogene TRBV3-2) and J usage is TRBJ1-5; D remains unclear. Per germline, CDR1 LGHDT and CDR2 YNNKEL (reference sequence). Trimming removed 4 bases from V and 5 bases from J, with 12 bases in between. This CDR3 contains 14 residues. CDR3 protein: CASSLGLPDQPQHF. As DNA, the CDR3 is TGTGCCAGCAGCCTCGGACTCCCTGATCAGCCCCAGCATTTT.

This chain's CDR3 is CASSLDHGQGYGYTF. The CDR3 DNA reads TGCGCCAGCAGCTTGGATCACGGCCAGGGCTATGGCTACACCTTC. The rearrangement joins TRBV5-1 to TRBJ1-2; possibly TRBD1 for D (5 bases). Germline V gene sequence: CDR1 SGHRS, CDR2 YFSETQ. V lost 0 bases and J lost 4, with 13 bases in between. The CDR3 contains 15 residues.

This clone was counted once. The V gene is TRBV4-2, the J gene TRBJ1-1; no clear D gene. This CDR3 region has 14 residues. Germline lookup yields CDR1 LGHNA and CDR2 YNFKEQ. V lost 0 bases to trimming and J lost 3 bases, with 8 bases between them. CDR3 protein: CASSQDLRDTEAFF. CDR3 DNA: TGTGCCAGCAGCCAAGATTTAAGGGACACTGAAGCTTTCTTT.

The rearrangement uses TRBV15 and TRBJ1-4; D remains ambiguous. With 0 bases removed from V and 8 bases from J, the gap between germline ends came to 10 bases. This CDR3 has 14 residues. Germline values: CDR1 LNHNV, CDR2 YYDKDF (reference sequence). The CDR3 DNA is TGTGCCACCAGCAGAGACCTAGGGTGGGAAAAACTGTTTTTT. This sequence encodes CATSRDLGWEKLFF.

CDR3: CASRRLGGVNEKLFF. CDR3 DNA sequence: TGTGCCAGCAGGAGACTTGGGGGCGTTAATGAAAAACTGTTTTTT. This chain joins TRBV6-5 and TRBJ1-4; perhaps TRBD1 as D (6 bases). Germline CDR1 MNHEY, CDR2 SVGAGI. V was pared by 6 bases and J by 4 bases, with 15 bases between. The CDR3 contains 15 residues.

The J gene is TRBJ2-5, the V gene TRBV28, with a weak D call TRBD1 (6 bases). V lost 10 bases to trimming and J lost 4 bases, with 19 bases between them. This CDR3 comprises 14 residues. Germline CDR1 and CDR2: MDHEN and SYDVKM. In nucleotides, the CDR3 is TGTGCCACATCCGACAGGCGGCGAGGAGAGACCCAGTACTTC. Its protein product is CATSDRRRGETQYF.

The V gene is TRBV4-2, the J gene TRBJ2-4; D may be TRBD1 (6 bases). V was clipped by 1 base and J by 4 bases, with 14 bases between them. Per germline, CDR1 LGHNA and CDR2 YNFKEQ. This CDR3 has 16 amino acids. In nucleotides, the CDR3 is TGTGCCAGCAGCCAAGCCCCGGGACAACTAAAAAACATTCAGTACTTC. It codes for CASSQAPGQLKNIQYF.

This clone was seen only once. The rearrangement uses TRBV3-1 (or the pseudogene TRBV3-2) and TRBJ1-1; D perhaps matches TRBD1 (5 bases). V dropped 7 bases and J dropped 4 bases, with 16 bases sitting between them. CDR3 length equals 14 residues. The germline gives CDR1 LGHDT, CDR2 YNNKEL (reference sequence). CDR3: CASKKGPWGTEAFF. CDR3 in DNA: TGTGCCAGCAAGAAGGGACCGTGGGGCACTGAAGCTTTCTTT.

This chain joins TRBV2 and TRBJ2-7; tentatively, D is TRBD1 (6 bases). The V end was cut by 8 bases, the J end by 8 bases, with 19 bases between. Germline V CDR1 and CDR2: SNHLY, FYNNEI. The CDR3 spans 13 residues. The CDR3 bases are TGTGCCAGCGGTGGGACATCGAGATGGAAGCAGTACTTC. It codes for CASGGTSRWKQYF.

The chain has TRBV19 and TRBJ1-1; possibly TRBD1 for D (5 bases). Trimming cost V 7 bases and J 3 bases, with 15 bases left between them. Germline V gene lookup returns CDR1 LNHDA and CDR2 SQIVND (reference sequence). The CDR3 is 14 residues long. DNA for the CDR3: TGTGCCAGTATCCGATCATGGGGGTACACTGAAGCTTTCTTT. It yields the protein CASIRSWGYTEAFF.

The chain uses TRBV28 and TRBJ1-4, with TRBD1 as a possible D gene (6 bases). The germline V and J ends were trimmed by 6 bases and 5 bases, with 16 bases remaining between them. Per germline, CDR1 MDHEN and CDR2 SYDVKM. The CDR3 extends over 15 amino acids. CDR3 loop: CASSRPDSRNEKLFF. DNA of the CDR3: TGTGCCAGCAGCCGCCCGGACAGCCGAAATGAAAAACTGTTTTTT.

This chain joins TRBV5-5 and TRBJ1-1; D ambiguous. The V end lost 0 bases, the J end lost 7 bases, and 10 bases lay between the germline ends. CDR1 is SGHKS, CDR2 YYEKEE, per germline (reference sequence). The CDR3 is made up of 13 amino acids. The CDR3 sequence: CASSLDLAGEAFF. The CDR3 nucleotides are TGTGCCAGCAGCTTGGATTTGGCTGGTGAAGCTTTCTTT.

This rearrangement joins TRBV27 to TRBJ1-4, with TRBD1 as a possible D gene (6 bases). CDR3 length: 16 amino acids. CDR1 and CDR2 (germline): MNHEY, SMNVEV (reference sequence). Trimming stripped 5 bases from V and 5 bases from J, with 18 bases between. CDR3 in DNA: TGTGCCAGCAGTCGAAAACAGGGCTGGGGGAATGAAAAACTGTTTTTT. Encoded protein: CASSRKQGWGNEKLFF.

The rearrangement links TRBV28 to TRBJ1-5; maybe TRBD1 (5 bases). V was trimmed by 7 bases and J by 0 bases, leaving 16 bases between them. This CDR3 region has 16 residues. Germline loops: CDR1 MDHEN, CDR2 SYDVKM. The CDR3 is CASNTLGQGSNQPQHF. In DNA, the CDR3 is TGTGCCAGCAATACCCTCGGGCAGGGTAGCAATCAGCCCCAGCATTTT.

This chain uses TRBV5-6 with TRBJ2-7, with TRBD2 as a possible D gene (7 bases). The CDR3 contains 13 residues. Germline V gene sequence: CDR1 SGHDT, CDR2 YYEEEE. V dropped 4 bases and J dropped 5 bases, with 13 bases sitting between them. CDR3 in DNA: TGTGCCAGCAGCAGGGGGGGGCCCCACGAGCAGTACTTC. As protein: CASSRGGPHEQYF.

This chain uses TRBV4-2 with TRBJ2-7, with 14 bases matching TRBD2. The CDR3 spans 17 residues. CDR1 LGHNA and CDR2 YNFKEQ come from the germline V gene. Trimming removed 3 bases from V and 7 bases from J; junction bases left unmatched: 11. CDR3 nucleotide sequence: TGTGCCAGCAGCCAGGGAGCCGGGACTAGCGGGAGTGGGGAGCAGTACTTC. Translating it yields CASSQGAGTSGSGEQYF.

V is TRBV6-5 and J is TRBJ2-1; D gene uncertain. The V gene lost 6 bases and the J gene lost 9 bases, with 15 bases spanning the gap. Germline CDR1 MNHEY, CDR2 SVGAGI. The CDR3 consists of 13 residues. CDR3 sequence reads: CASRRAPSPEQFF. CDR3 sequence (DNA): TGTGCCAGCAGACGGGCCCCAAGCCCTGAGCAGTTCTTC.

The rearrangement uses TRBV29-1 and TRBJ1-1; 8 positions agree with TRBD1. Per the germline V gene, CDR1 is SQVTM and CDR2 is ANQGSEA. The CDR3 consists of 14 residues. V gave up 5 bases and J gave up 1 base; unmatched junction bases: 6. The CDR3 DNA follows: TGCAGCGTTTCGCCCGGACAGGGGAACACTGAAGCTTTCTTT. Protein sequence: CSVSPGQGNTEAFF.

This chain links TRBV27 with TRBJ2-1; weak D call: TRBD2 (5 bases). CDR3 length equals 14 residues. CDR1 MNHEY and CDR2 SMNVEV come from the germline V gene (reference sequence). Trimming took 3 bases from V and 6 from J, leaving 12 bases between them. CDR3: CASSLVGLPNEQFF. The CDR3 DNA follows: TGTGCCAGCAGTTTGGTCGGACTCCCCAATGAGCAGTTCTTC.

The rearrangement links TRBV7-9 to TRBJ1-6; D uncertain. This CDR3 contains 12 residues. V shed 3 bases and J shed 7 bases, with 4 bases lying between them. Per the germline V gene, CDR1 is SEHNR and CDR2 is FQNEAQ (reference sequence). CDR3 protein: CASSFPNSPLHF. CDR3 DNA sequence: TGTGCCAGCAGCTTTCCGAATTCACCCCTCCACTTT.

The CDR3 DNA reads as TGTGCCAGCAGTTTATCAGGGCGAGTGGGGAATGGCTACACCTTC. Translation: CASSLSGRVGNGYTF. The chain uses TRBV28 and TRBJ1-2; possible D gene TRBD1, 5 bases. Germline V gene sequence: CDR1 MDHEN, CDR2 SYDVKM. Trimming shortened V by 1 base and J by 6 bases, and 15 bases separated the two germline ends. The CDR3 consists of 15 residues.

This chain uses TRBV12-3 or TRBV12-4 with TRBJ2-1; the D gene is possibly TRBD1 (5 bases). The CDR3 length is 12 residues. Trimming took 5 bases from V and 8 from J, leaving 10 bases between them. As DNA, the CDR3 is TGTGCCAGCAGTCCCAAAGGGGATGAGCAGTTCTTC. Translation: CASSPKGDEQFF.

V and J are TRBV5-4 and TRBJ1-2, with 12 bases that match TRBD1. The germline V gene has CDR1 SGHNT and CDR2 YYREEE (reference sequence). This CDR3 is built from 18 residues. V was clipped by 3 bases and J by 4 bases; unmatched bases: 13. CDR3 DNA sequence: TGTGCCAGCAGCTCGGTTGGGACAGGGGGCAGCTTGGGCTATGGCTACACCTTC. This codes for CASSSVGTGGSLGYGYTF.

CDR3 amino acids: CASIEGRNTGELFF. The CDR3 DNA reads TGTGCCAGCATCGAGGGCAGGAACACCGGGGAGCTGTTTTTT. The V call is TRBV6-5, the J call TRBJ2-2; TRBD2 is a possible D gene (5 bases). The CDR3 totals 14 residues. V lost 7 bases, J lost 1 base, and 10 bases lay in between. Germline CDR1 reads MNHEY; CDR2 reads SVGAGI.

The rearrangement links TRBV30 to TRBJ2-1; a weak D match, TRBD2 (5 bases). Per germline, CDR1 GTSNPN and CDR2 SVGIG (reference sequence). Trimming removed 5 bases at V and 3 bases at J, with 14 bases between. The CDR3 consists of 14 residues. The CDR3 sequence: CAWRNPEVYNEQFF. CDR3 sequence (DNA): TGTGCCTGGCGTAACCCGGAGGTCTACAATGAGCAGTTCTTC.

The chain carries TRBV4-2 and TRBJ2-1; no definite D call. Germline loops: CDR1 LGHNA, CDR2 YNFKEQ. V lost 0 bases to trimming and J lost 8 bases, with 5 bases between them. There are 12 residues in the CDR3. The CDR3 spells CASSQEEDEQFF. For the CDR3, the DNA is TGTGCCAGCAGCCAAGAGGAAGATGAGCAGTTCTTC.

The chain recombines TRBV28 with TRBJ1-2, with D unresolved. Germline-derived CDR1 and CDR2 are MDHEN and SYDVKM. Trimming removed 5 bases from V and 4 bases from J, with 11 bases in between. This CDR3 contains 13 residues. The CDR3 spells CASSISGVYGYTF. The CDR3, as DNA: TGTGCCAGCAGTATCTCCGGGGTCTATGGCTACACCTTC.

This rearrangement joins TRBV9 to TRBJ1-2; D uncertain. Germline V gene data show CDR1 as SGDLS and CDR2 as YYNGEE. The CDR3 sequence is 16 residues long. Deletions cut 0 bases from V and 0 bases from J, with 12 bases between. In nucleotides, the CDR3 is TGTGCCAGCAGCGTAGATTTAGAGGCGACTAACTATGGCTACACCTTC. This encodes CASSVDLEATNYGYTF.

This clone was seen a single time. The CDR3: CASSQDDRVNQPQHF. DNA for the CDR3: TGCGCCAGCAGCCAAGATGACAGGGTCAATCAGCCCCAGCATTTT. The chain has TRBV4-1 and TRBJ1-5; TRBD1 matches at 7 bases. The V and J ends lost 0 bases and 3 bases, in that order; junction bases with no gene match: 2. CDR1 and CDR2 from the germline V gene are MGHRA and YSYEKL. This CDR3 has 15 residues.